This T cell receptor beta chain is drawn from a study of CD8 T cells in ankylosing spondylitis. Findings and caveats of the study: The clones that were linked to disease were reported to be significantly enriched in matched synovial fluid samples from ankylosing spondylitis patients. Reports of some motif variants in reactive arthritis synovial fluid and blood predate this one. For ankylosing spondylitis blood, a TCR beta motif of under 10 highly homologous variants appeared characteristic.

Via MiXCR, TCRdb re-called the 5' RACE reads, giving one row per CDR3 protein. The sample includes around 770,000 distinct CDR3 sequences, 10% to 15% of them seen just once. Germline loops: CDR1 MNHEY, CDR2 SVGAGI. The CDR3 is 12 amino acids. Between the trimmed V and J ends, which lost 6 bases and 7 bases, there was a span of 11 bases. Many counts were recorded for this clonotype. The antigen is undetermined. This receptor was taken from a male donor with ankylosing spondylitis. Sequenced sample: blood, either unsorted or a sorted T cell fraction (not recorded which). V usage is TRBV6-5 and J usage is TRBJ2-3, with D hard to call. The CDR3: CASRPDRHTQYF. The DNA for the CDR3 is TGTGCCAGCAGACCGGACCGTCATACGCAGTATTTT.